The 6 T cell receptor beta chains in this list originate from one sample, sequenced in a study of control samples from healthy donors and cancer patients. Sequenced by immunoSEQ multiplex PCR; TCRdb stores in-frame clones only, minus some. The sample holds 150,000 or so clones, approximately 86% seen once. Source material: blood. The receptors originated from a man aged 18-30 years in good health.

J is TRBJ1-5 and V is TRBV4-3, with a weak D call TRBD1 (5 bases). Germline CDR1 LGHNA, CDR2 YSLEER. V was trimmed by 1 base and J by 4 bases, leaving 11 bases between them. The CDR3 is 15 residues long. The CDR3: CASSQGIGANQPQHF. CDR3 DNA: TGCGCCAGCAGCCAAGGTATTGGGGCGAATCAGCCCCAGCATTTT.

Concerning this clone itself: An end of the junction differs from the germline gene, which may be a read error. V is TRBV15 and J is TRBJ2-1; D remains ambiguous. The CDR3 contains 8 residues. CDR1 is LNHNV, CDR2 YYDKDF, per germline (reference sequence). The CDR3 sequence is CATSTPLF. DNA for the CDR3: TGTGCCACCAGCACCCCCCTCTTC.

The genes are TRBV18 and TRBJ2-5; tentatively, D is TRBD1 (6 bases). Germline values: CDR1 KGHSH, CDR2 LQKENI. Deletions cut 4 bases from V and 0 bases from J, with 9 bases between. The CDR3 has 14 amino acids. The CDR3 DNA follows: TGTGCCAGCTCACGGGGGCAGTACCAAGAGACCCAGTACTTC. Translating gives CASSRGQYQETQYF.

J is TRBJ2-3 and V is TRBV6-6, with D unresolved. Germline V gene sequence: CDR1 MNHNY, CDR2 SVGAGI (reference sequence). V gave up 5 bases and J gave up 2 bases, with 5 bases separating them. The CDR3 consists of 12 residues. The CDR3 protein is CASSADTDTQYF. The CDR3 DNA reads TGTGCCAGCAGTGCAGACACAGATACGCAGTATTTT.

The rearrangement uses TRBV7-2 and TRBJ2-5, with unresolved D. The DNA end is a closer match to TRBJ2-7, so the J assignment may be wrong. CDR1 and CDR2 from the germline V gene are SGHTA and FQGNSA. The CDR3 is made up of 13 amino acids. The CDR3 here is CASSLRPSYEQYF. The CDR3 coding sequence is TGTGCCAGCAGCTTAAGGCCGTCCTACGAGCAGTACTTC.

This clone was seen a handful of times. The chain joins TRBV5-1 to TRBJ1-4; maybe TRBD1 (5 bases). The CDR3 extends over 13 amino acids. Trimming removed 9 bases at V and 8 bases at J, with 17 bases between. Germline assignment: CDR1 SGHRS and CDR2 YFSETQ. The CDR3 protein is CATRPGPGEKLFF. Written as DNA, the CDR3 is TGCGCCACCCGTCCGGGGCCGGGGGAAAAACTGTTTTTT.